One T cell receptor beta chain is described in this entry. Its antigen is not identified. This sample includes further DNA sequences coding for the same CDR3. The CDR3 runs to 12 residues. Germline V gives CDR1 SGHTA, CDR2 FQGNSA. Deletions cut 1 base from V and 8 bases from J, with 8 bases between. These data come from a study of memory CD4+ T cells and cytomegalovirus serostatus. Points from the study as a whole: CD4+ memory repertoires contained about two fifths of the 164 reported CMV TCRbeta sequences.

TCRdb's copy holds only in-frame clones and misses some; the assay was immunoSEQ multiplex PCR. Here the sample spans under 35,000 clones, about 70% being singletons. The sort gate was single viable CD3+CD4+CD8-CD45RO+ cells for memory CD4+ T cells. Sequencing input: memory CD4+ T cells from blood. The clonotype was recovered from an adult in good health and CMV-seronegative. The rearrangement links TRBV7-2 to TRBJ1-2; D is ambiguous. The CDR3 spells CASSLGTGGYTF. The CDR3 nucleotides are TGTGCCAGCAGCTTAGGGACGGGAGGCTACACCTTC.